Following are 29 T cell receptor beta chains from one sample sequenced in a study of T cells in Graves' hyperthyroidism and ophthalmopathy. TCR beta CDR3 regions were amplified from RNA transcripts. With the HTBI primer set, the TCR CDR3 went through a first round of RT-PCR. One entry per CDR3 protein results from TCRdb running MiXCR on the multiplex PCR reads. The repertoire holds about 600,000 distinct CDR3 sequences, with around 15% as singletons. The sample comprised blood. The receptors derive from a woman aged 50 to 65 with Graves' ophthalmopathy.

This clonotype was counted between two and nine times. The chain is built from TRBV19 and TRBJ1-1, with D maybe TRBD1 (5 bases). This CDR3 contains 13 residues. The V and J ends lost 3 bases and 4 bases respectively, with 9 bases between them. CDR1 is LNHDA and CDR2 is SQIVND in the germline V gene (reference sequence). CDR3 nucleotide sequence: TGTGCCAGTAGTATCGGGGGAGGCACTGAAGCTTTCTTT. Translated, it gives CASSIGGGTEAFF.

This clonotype was detected many times. The rearrangement uses TRBV27 and TRBJ1-5, with 10 bases matching TRBD1. Germline values: CDR1 MNHEY, CDR2 SMNVEV (reference sequence). CDR3 length: 15 residues. J was trimmed by 5 bases and V by 4 bases; bases with no gene match: 5. CDR3 DNA: TGTGCCAGCAGTTCCGGGACAGGGGTATATCAGCCCCAGCATTTT. It codes for CASSSGTGVYQPQHF.

For this clonotype: It may be a read error: a sequence one base away is much more abundant. The chain is built from TRBV5-8 and TRBJ2-1; D tentatively fits TRBD1 or TRBD2 (5 bases each). Germline lookup yields CDR1 SGHTS and CDR2 YDEGEE. CDR3 length equals 14 residues. Between the trimmed V and J ends, which lost 1 base and 7 bases, there was a span of 12 bases. The CDR3 spells CASSLQGVGNEQFF. In DNA, the CDR3 is TGTGCCAGCAGCTTGCAGGGAGTCGGGAATGAGCAGTTCTTC.

This clonotype was recorded many times. The chain uses TRBV12-3 or TRBV12-4 and TRBJ1-1; D remains unclear. V was cut by 5 bases and J by 1 base, with 11 bases left in between. The CDR3 extends over 14 amino acids. CDR3 in DNA: TGTGCCAGCAGTGCTCCAGGAAAGAACACTGAAGCTTTCTTT. Translated: CASSAPGKNTEAFF.

This clonotype was recorded at least ten times. The chain recombines TRBV11-2 with TRBJ2-1, with D possibly matching TRBD2 (6 bases). The CDR3 runs 15 residues. With 0 bases removed from V and 2 bases from J, the gap between germline ends came to 8 bases. Germline V gene sequence: CDR1 SGHAT, CDR2 FQNNGV. The CDR3 is CASSLELATYNEQFF. CDR3 DNA sequence: TGTGCCAGCAGCTTAGAGCTAGCGACCTACAATGAGCAGTTCTTC. Full variable domain (missing parts from reference TRBV11-2 and TRBJ2-1): EAGVAQSPRYKIIEKRQSVAFWCNPISGHATLYWYQQILGQGPKLLIQFQNNGVVDDSQLPKDRFSAERLKGVDSTLKIQPAKLEDSAVYLCASSLELATYNEQFFGPGTRLTVL.

This clonotype was counted ten times or more. The V call is TRBV7-2, the J call TRBJ1-1; D unresolved. The CDR3 spans 13 residues. V was cut by 3 bases and J by 4 bases, with 9 bases left in between. Germline CDR1 is SGHTA and CDR2 is FQGNSA. The CDR3 loop reads CASSFPRGTEAFF. The CDR3 DNA is TGTGCCAGCAGCTTCCCCCGGGGCACTGAAGCTTTCTTT.

This clonotype was seen repeatedly, ten times or more. The rearrangement uses TRBV5-5 and TRBJ2-7; D gene ambiguous. V was pared by 2 bases and J by 2 bases, with 14 bases between. Germline assignment: CDR1 SGHKS and CDR2 YYEKEE (reference sequence). The CDR3 has 15 residues. The CDR3 region has the DNA TGTGCCAGCAGCTTTTACCCCGCAGCCCCCTACGAGCAGTACTTC. The encoded protein is CASSFYPAAPYEQYF.

This clonotype was counted at least ten times. The J gene is TRBJ1-2, the V gene TRBV11-3; no clear D gene. The germline V gene has CDR1 SGHNT and CDR2 YENEEA. The CDR3 totals 16 residues. V lost 0 bases to trimming and J lost 2 bases, with 13 bases between them. The CDR3 protein is CASSLDGQVGNYGYTF. Here the CDR3 DNA reads TGTGCCAGCAGCTTAGACGGTCAGGTGGGCAACTATGGCTACACCTTC.

This clonotype occurred many times. The chain employs TRBV6-6 and TRBJ2-7; TRBD1 matches 8 bases. CDR3 length equals 16 residues. Looked up from germline, CDR1 is MNHNY and CDR2 is SVGAGI (reference sequence). V lost 2 bases and J lost 3; bases outside the gene matches: 9. The CDR3 sequence: CASSYQTGAANYEQYF. In nucleotides, the CDR3 is TGTGCCAGCAGTTACCAGACAGGGGCTGCGAACTACGAGCAGTACTTC.

This clonotype showed up many times. The gene calls are TRBV12-3 or TRBV12-4 and TRBJ2-2; 7 bases line up with TRBD2. The CDR3 is made up of 13 amino acids. V was pared by 6 bases and J by 6 bases, with 4 bases of the junction left unmatched. The CDR3 DNA is TGTGCCAGCAGGGAGGGAGGGCCCGGGGAGCTGTTTTTT. The encoded protein is CASREGGPGELFF.

V gene TRBV28 combines with J gene TRBJ1-5, with 8 bases aligning to TRBD1. This CDR3 contains 18 residues. V lost 1 base and J lost 0; bases outside the gene matches: 8. The germline gives CDR1 MDHEN, CDR2 SYDVKM. CDR3 in amino acids: CASSLFGQGTLSNQPQHF. In nucleotides, the CDR3 is TGTGCCAGCAGTTTATTCGGACAGGGAACCCTTAGCAATCAGCCCCAGCATTTT.

The chain is built from TRBV27 and TRBJ2-1; no clear D. Germline-derived CDR1 and CDR2 are MNHEY and SMNVEV (reference sequence). Trimming shortened V by 6 bases and J by 12 bases, and 12 bases separated the two germline ends. This CDR3 has 11 residues. The CDR3 here is CASSYGSRQFF. CDR3 nucleotides: TGTGCCAGCAGCTATGGGTCTAGGCAGTTCTTC.

In this sample, this clonotype turned up many times. V gene TRBV2 combines with J gene TRBJ2-2, with a possible D match to TRBD1 (6 bases). The germline V gene encodes CDR1 SNHLY and CDR2 FYNNEI. Trimming stripped 4 bases from V and 9 bases from J, with 15 bases between. The CDR3 runs to 14 residues. The CDR3 loop reads CASSGEGGGRELFF. As DNA, the CDR3 is TGTGCCAGCAGTGGAGAGGGTGGGGGCCGGGAGCTGTTTTTT.

This clonotype was found many times. This sequence joins TRBV29-1 and TRBJ2-5; 7 bases line up with TRBD1. This CDR3 has 15 amino acids. V was clipped by 6 bases and J by 2 bases; unmatched bases: 12. Germline CDR1 and CDR2: SQVTM and ANQGSEA. The CDR3 sequence: CSVQNSRTGQETQYF. The CDR3 bases are TGCAGCGTCCAAAACTCTCGGACAGGACAAGAGACCCAGTACTTC.

This clonotype came up many times. The chain couples TRBV18 to TRBJ2-2; D call uncertain. CDR3 length: 14 residues. Germline CDR1 reads KGHSH; CDR2 reads LQKENI. Trimming removed 4 bases at V and 1 base at J, with 7 bases between. CDR3 region: CASSRLKNTGELFF. The DNA of the CDR3 is TGTGCCAGCTCACGACTCAAGAACACCGGGGAGCTGTTTTTT.

The table lists this clonotype with many counts. This chain joins TRBV10-3 and TRBJ2-7; 8 nucleotides match TRBD2. The CDR3 is 13 residues long. Trimming took 5 bases from V and 4 from J; bases not matched to a gene: 4. Germline-derived CDR1 and CDR2 are ENHRY and SYGVKD. This CDR3 is CAISSGRGYEQYF. DNA of the CDR3: TGTGCCATCAGTAGCGGGAGAGGGTACGAGCAGTACTTC.

This clonotype was picked up many times. The V gene is TRBV7-9, the J gene TRBJ2-1; 12 nucleotides match TRBD2. The germline CDR1 and CDR2 sequences are SEHNR and FQNEAQ (reference sequence). This CDR3 comprises 16 residues. Losses at the gene ends were 3 bases for V and 7 bases for J; bases not matched to a gene: 7. The CDR3 DNA follows: TGTGCCAGCAGCTTCCGGACTAGCGGGGCTGTGAATGAGCAGTTCTTC. The encoded protein is CASSFRTSGAVNEQFF.

This clonotype was observed many times. This chain's CDR3 is CASSAEGVVPSGANVLTF. For the CDR3, the DNA is TGTGCCAGCAGTGCCGAGGGGGTGGTACCCTCTGGGGCCAACGTCCTGACTTTC. J is TRBJ2-6 and V is TRBV28; the D gene is possibly TRBD1 (6 bases). Germline values: CDR1 MDHEN, CDR2 SYDVKM. The CDR3 extends over 18 amino acids. Trimming cost V 5 bases and J 0 bases, with 17 bases left between them.

In its sample, this clonotype was seen a few times. The chain combines TRBV27 with TRBJ1-3, with unresolved D. V was trimmed by 4 bases and J by 2 bases, leaving 9 bases between them. CDR1 is MNHEY and CDR2 is SMNVEV in the germline V gene (reference sequence). The length of the CDR3 is 14 residues. The CDR3 loop reads CASSSGVTGNTIYF. CDR3 in DNA: TGTGCCAGCAGTTCTGGGGTCACTGGAAACACCATATATTTT.

This clonotype was seen only a few times. The chain employs TRBV7-2 and TRBJ2-1; 8 nucleotides agree with TRBD2. Germline values: CDR1 SGHTA, CDR2 FQGNSA. The CDR3 totals 13 residues. V shed 4 bases and J 10 bases; nucleotides not matched to a gene: 6. As DNA, the CDR3 is TGTGCCAGCAGCTCCCCGGGACTAGGCGAGCAGTTCTTC. It yields the protein CASSSPGLGEQFF.

This clonotype was observed at least ten times. This chain joins TRBV27 and TRBJ2-1; 11 bases map to TRBD2. The V and J ends lost 7 bases and 8 bases, in that order; junction bases with no gene match: 10. The CDR3 has 15 residues. In germline, CDR1 is MNHEY, CDR2 SMNVEV (reference sequence). The CDR3, as DNA: TGTGCCAGCACCGGCTTAGCGGGAGGGCCCTATGAGCAGTTCTTC. This codes for CASTGLAGGPYEQFF.

This clonotype was counted at least ten times. The rearrangement links TRBV28 to TRBJ1-5; D might be TRBD1 (5 bases). CDR1 is MDHEN, CDR2 SYDVKM, per germline. V lost 7 bases to trimming and J lost 10 bases, with 20 bases between them. This CDR3 has 14 residues. Here the CDR3 reads CASTQGGALFPQHF. CDR3 coding DNA: TGTGCCAGCACTCAGGGCGGGGCCCTGTTTCCCCAGCATTTT.

This clonotype was seen more than once but under ten times. V and J are TRBV20-1 and TRBJ2-7; no firm D call. Trimming took off 0 bases at V and 0 bases at J, with 12 bases between the two ends. Germline values: CDR1 DFQATT, CDR2 SNEGSKA (reference sequence). The CDR3 contains 15 residues. Written as DNA, the CDR3 is TGCAGTGCTAGAGAACCGCAAACTCCCTCCTACGAGCAGTACTTC. Translation gives CSAREPQTPSYEQYF.

This clonotype was seen ten or more times. The J gene is TRBJ1-4, the V gene TRBV20-1; D not certain. This CDR3 is 15 amino acids long. Germline-derived CDR1 and CDR2 are DFQATT and SNEGSKA (reference sequence). Trimming pared 1 base from V and 0 bases from J, leaving 9 bases between. CDR3 sequence (DNA): TGCAGTGCTAGAGGGCAACCAACAACTAATGAAAAACTGTTTTTT. It yields the protein CSARGQPTTNEKLFF.

Ten or more counts support this clonotype. The CDR3 region has the DNA TGTGCCAGCAGTTTAGGGGGGGAGAATCAGCCCCAGCATTTT. Its protein product is CASSLGGENQPQHF. The chain employs TRBV12-3 or TRBV12-4 and TRBJ1-5; possibly TRBD1 for D (5 bases). V lost 1 base, J lost 4 bases, and 8 bases lay in between. The CDR3 extends over 14 amino acids.

This clonotype showed up many times. V gene TRBV28 combines with J gene TRBJ2-5; TRBD1 might be the D (6 bases). Per the germline V gene, CDR1 is MDHEN and CDR2 is SYDVKM. Trimming left V 4 bases short and J 2 bases short, with 14 bases between. CDR3 length: 15 residues. DNA of the CDR3: TGTGCCAGCAGTTCCCCCGGGACAACTCAAGAGACCCAGTACTTC. It encodes CASSSPGTTQETQYF.

The chain joins TRBV11-2 to TRBJ1-3; tentatively, D is TRBD1 (5 bases). CDR1 and CDR2 (germline): SGHAT, FQNNGV. The CDR3 length is 14 residues. The V gene lost 1 base and the J gene lost 4 bases, with 8 bases spanning the gap. The CDR3 nucleotides read TGTGCCAGCAGCTTAGTCCGGGACGGAAACACCATATATTTT. Protein: CASSLVRDGNTIYF.

Many counts were recorded for this clonotype. The chain uses TRBV5-1 and TRBJ1-6; perhaps TRBD1 as D (5 bases). V was shortened by 5 bases and J by 8 bases, with 14 bases between the two germline ends. Germline V gene data show CDR1 as SGHRS and CDR2 as YFSETQ. The CDR3 runs to 14 residues. CDR3 region: CASRRQLDDSPLHF. As DNA, the CDR3 is TGCGCCAGCAGACGACAGCTTGACGATTCACCCCTCCACTTT.

The chain couples TRBV20-1 to TRBJ2-7; 14 bases are shared with TRBD2. This CDR3 is built from 14 residues. Trimming at V came to 7 bases and at J to 4 bases, leaving 6 bases not matched to a gene. Germline CDR1 is DFQATT and CDR2 is SNEGSKA (reference sequence). CDR3 sequence: CSVPGLAGGYEQYF. DNA of the CDR3: TGCAGTGTCCCTGGACTAGCGGGAGGATACGAGCAGTACTTC.